The sequence of this T cell receptor beta chain was determined in a study of CXCR3-negative and CXCR3-positive naive CD8 T cells. About the research overall: There were about 135 million TRB reads altogether, and each library had about 1.5 +/- 0.3 million of them.

For this clonotype: Antigen: not known.

Study conclusions and caveats: Surface CD5 looked about the same in the naive subsets, so the authors worked out TCR strength from TRB CDR3 properties. Relative to CXCR3-negative naive cells, CXCR3-positive naive cells had more hydrophobic TRB CDR3s.

The CDR3 totals 13 residues. Germline CDR1 is MNHEY and CDR2 is SMNVEV (reference sequence). Each TRB cDNA library was prepared by 5' RACE (with UMI labels). TCRdb re-called the 5' RACE reads; one entry per CDR3 protein, DNA not given. Its clone listing holds 90,000 to 150,000 distinct CDR3 sequences. The chain joins TRBV27 to TRBJ2-7. Material for sequencing was naive CXCR3+ CD8+ T cells from blood. Subset noted: CD45RO-CCR7+CD27+CD95- naive CD8+ T cells expressing CXCR3 (TNR3+). The receptor was derived from a human donor in good health. Some clones in this sample may be carry-over from other donors' samples. Here the CDR3 reads CASSLRVSYEQYF.